This TCR beta chain was sequenced during a study of CD8 T cells in ankylosing spondylitis. The CDR3 consists of 13 residues. Trimming stripped 2 bases from V and 5 bases from J, with 9 bases between. Germline V lookup: CDR1 MNHNY, CDR2 SVGAGI (reference sequence). A note on this clonotype: The antigen remains unidentified.

General study points: A motif of eight or nine highly homologous TCR beta variants was seen as apparently characteristic of ankylosing spondylitis blood. Reported data indicate significant enrichment of disease-linked clones within matched ankylosing spondylitis synovial fluid. Earlier authors reported some of these motif variants in reactive arthritis synovial fluid and blood. Disease-associated clones were CD8+ and fairly uncommon in peripheral blood.

TCRdb itself ran the 5' RACE reads through MiXCR, one entry per CDR3 protein. The sample carries about 250,000 distinct CDR3 sequences, 32% recorded once. This TCR was recovered from a male donor with ankylosing spondylitis or in good health (not recorded which). V is TRBV6-6 and J is TRBJ2-5, with D unclear. Sequenced input: blood, either unsorted or a sorted T cell fraction (not recorded which). The CDR3 reads CASSYGEWETQYF. CDR3 coding DNA: TGTGCCAGCAGTTACGGGGAATGGGAGACCCAGTACTTC.